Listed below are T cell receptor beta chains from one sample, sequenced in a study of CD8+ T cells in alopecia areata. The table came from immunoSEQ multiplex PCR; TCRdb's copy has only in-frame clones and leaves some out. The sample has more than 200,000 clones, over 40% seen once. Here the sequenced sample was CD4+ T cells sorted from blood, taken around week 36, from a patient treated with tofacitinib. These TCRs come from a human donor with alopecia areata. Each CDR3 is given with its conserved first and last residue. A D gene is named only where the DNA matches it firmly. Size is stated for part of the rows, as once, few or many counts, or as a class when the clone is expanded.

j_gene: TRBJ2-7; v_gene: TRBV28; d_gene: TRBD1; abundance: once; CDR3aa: CASSLPGTGRHEQYF; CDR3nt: TGTGCCAGCAGCTTACCCGGGACAGGTCGGCACGAGCAGTACTTC
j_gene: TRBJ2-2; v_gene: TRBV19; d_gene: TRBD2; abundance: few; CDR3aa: CASGLAGEELFF; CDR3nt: TGTGCCAGCGGACTAGCGGGAGAGGAGCTGTTTTTT
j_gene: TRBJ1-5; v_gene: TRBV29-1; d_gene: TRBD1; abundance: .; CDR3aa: CSVGDRVDQPQHF; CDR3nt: TGCAGCGTTGGCGACAGGGTAGATCAGCCCCAGCATTTT
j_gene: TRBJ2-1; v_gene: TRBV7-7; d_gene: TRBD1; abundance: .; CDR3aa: CASSPGTGYNEQFF; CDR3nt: TGTGCCAGCAGCCCCGGGACAGGTTACAATGAGCAGTTCTTC
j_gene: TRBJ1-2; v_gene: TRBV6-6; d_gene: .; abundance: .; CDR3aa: CASSYSSPGLYGYTF; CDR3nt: TGTGCCAGCAGTTATTCATCACCGGGCCTCTATGGCTACACCTTC
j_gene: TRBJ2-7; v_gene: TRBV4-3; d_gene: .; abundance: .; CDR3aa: CASSPRQAGYEQYF; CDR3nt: TGCGCCAGCAGCCCGCGACAGGCCGGCTACGAGCAGTACTTC
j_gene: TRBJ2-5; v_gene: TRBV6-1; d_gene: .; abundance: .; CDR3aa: CASSVPPQETQYF; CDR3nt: TGTGCCAGCAGTGTCCCACCTCAAGAGACCCAGTACTTC
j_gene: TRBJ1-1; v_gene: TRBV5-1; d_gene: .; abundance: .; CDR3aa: CASSGLSGMNTEAFF; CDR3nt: TGCGCCAGCAGCGGTCTATCAGGGATGAACACTGAAGCTTTCTTT
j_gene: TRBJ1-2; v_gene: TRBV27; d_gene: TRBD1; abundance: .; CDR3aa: CASSSQGGLGYGYTF; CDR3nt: TGTGCCAGCAGTTCACAGGGGGGATTGGGCTATGGCTACACCTTC
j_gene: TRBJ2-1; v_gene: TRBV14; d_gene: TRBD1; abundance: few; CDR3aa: CASSHLIRDRGTHEQFF; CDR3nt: TGTGCCAGCAGCCACCTAATCCGGGACAGGGGAACCCATGAGCAGTTCTTC
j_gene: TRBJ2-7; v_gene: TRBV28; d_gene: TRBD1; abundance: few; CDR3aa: CAIEDRGSSYSWYF; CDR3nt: TGTGCCATCGAGGACAGGGGTAGCTCCTATAGTTGGTACTTC
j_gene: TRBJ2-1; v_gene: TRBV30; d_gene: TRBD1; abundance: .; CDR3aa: CAYLGDRADNEQFF; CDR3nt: TGTGCCTACCTGGGGGACAGGGCGGACAATGAGCAGTTCTTC
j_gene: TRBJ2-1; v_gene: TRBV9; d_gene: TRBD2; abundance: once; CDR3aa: CASSPGLAGVGREFF; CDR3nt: TGTGCCAGCAGCCCAGGACTAGCGGGAGTAGGTAGGGAGTTCTTC
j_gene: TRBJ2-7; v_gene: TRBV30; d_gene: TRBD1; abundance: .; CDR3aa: CAWNRGLYEQYF; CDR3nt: TGTGCCTGGAATAGGGGGCTCTACGAGCAGTACTTC
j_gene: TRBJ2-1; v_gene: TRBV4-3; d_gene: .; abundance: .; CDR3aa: CASSQISGHYEQFF; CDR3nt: TGCGCCAGCAGCCAGATAAGCGGTCACTATGAGCAGTTCTTC
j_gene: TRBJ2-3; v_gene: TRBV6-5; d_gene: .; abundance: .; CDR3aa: CASVYGGISTDTQYF; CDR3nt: TGTGCCAGCGTTTATGGGGGGATTAGCACAGATACGCAGTATTTT
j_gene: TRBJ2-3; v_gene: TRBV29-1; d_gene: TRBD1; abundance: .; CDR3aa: CSVQTGLKDTQYF; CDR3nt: TGCAGCGTCCAGACAGGGTTGAAAGATACGCAGTATTTT
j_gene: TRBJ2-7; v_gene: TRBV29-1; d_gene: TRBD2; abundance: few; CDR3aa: CSVPRELGRAEQYF; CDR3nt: TGCAGCGTACCGAGGGAGCTCGGGAGGGCCGAGCAGTACTTC
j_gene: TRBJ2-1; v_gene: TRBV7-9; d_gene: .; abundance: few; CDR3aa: CASSSRFNEQFF; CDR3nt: TGTGCCAGCAGCTCCCGCTTTAATGAGCAGTTCTTC
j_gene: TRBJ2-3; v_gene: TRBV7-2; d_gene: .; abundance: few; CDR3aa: CASSPRHGVSTDTQYF; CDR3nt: TGTGCCAGCAGCCCTCGACATGGGGTGAGCACAGATACGCAGTATTTT
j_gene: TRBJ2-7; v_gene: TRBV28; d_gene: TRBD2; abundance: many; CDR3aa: CASSLGLAGTYEQYF; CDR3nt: TGTGCCAGCAGCCTAGGACTAGCGGGAACCTACGAGCAGTACTTC
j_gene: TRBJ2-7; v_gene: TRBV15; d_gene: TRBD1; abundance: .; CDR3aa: CATSRDQGAGEQYF; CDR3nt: TGTGCCACCAGCAGAGATCAGGGGGCAGGGGAGCAGTACTTC
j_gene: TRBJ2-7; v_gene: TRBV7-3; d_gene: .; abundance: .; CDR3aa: CASSPAPDSLEQYF; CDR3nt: TGTGCCAGCAGCCCTGCGCCCGACAGCCTAGAGCAGTACTTC
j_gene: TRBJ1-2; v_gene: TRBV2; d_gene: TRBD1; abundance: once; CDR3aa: CASSLWDRSYGYTF; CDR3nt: TGTGCCAGCAGTCTATGGGACAGAAGCTATGGCTACACCTTC
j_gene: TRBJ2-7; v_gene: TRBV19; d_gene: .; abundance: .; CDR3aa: CASRPSGRQRSSYEQYF; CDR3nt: TGTGCCAGTAGACCGTCAGGGCGGCAGCGGAGCTCCTACGAGCAGTACTTC
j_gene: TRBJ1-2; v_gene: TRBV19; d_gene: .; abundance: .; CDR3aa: CASSIAAGNGYTF; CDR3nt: TGTGCCAGTAGTATAGCGGCAGGGAATGGCTACACCTTC
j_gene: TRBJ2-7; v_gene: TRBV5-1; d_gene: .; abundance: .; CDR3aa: CASSLSLQVTYEQYF; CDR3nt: TGCGCCAGCAGCTTGTCCCTTCAGGTTACCTACGAGCAGTACTTC
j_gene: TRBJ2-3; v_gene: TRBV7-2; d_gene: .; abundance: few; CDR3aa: CASSLESGTDTQYF; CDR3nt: TGTGCCAGCAGCTTAGAATCGGGCACAGATACGCAGTATTTT
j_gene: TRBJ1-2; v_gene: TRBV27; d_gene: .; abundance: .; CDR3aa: CASSLSYFDYGYTF; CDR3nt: TGTGCCAGCAGTTTGTCCTATTTCGACTATGGCTACACCTTC
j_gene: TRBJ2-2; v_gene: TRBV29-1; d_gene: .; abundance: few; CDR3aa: CSAQGNTGELFF; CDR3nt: TGCAGCGCTCAGGGGAACACCGGGGAGCTGTTTTTT
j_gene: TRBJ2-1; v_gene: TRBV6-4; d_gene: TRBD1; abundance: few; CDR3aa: CASSIKGDSVYNEQFF; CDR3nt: TGTGCCAGCTCAATAAAAGGGGACAGTGTCTACAATGAGCAGTTCTTC
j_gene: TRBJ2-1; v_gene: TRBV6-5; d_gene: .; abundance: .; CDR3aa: CASRASSYNEQFF; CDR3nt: TGTGCCAGCAGGGCTAGCTCCTACAATGAGCAGTTCTTC
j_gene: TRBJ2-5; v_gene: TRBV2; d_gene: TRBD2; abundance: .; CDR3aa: CASSVMSGGIQETQYF; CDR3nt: TGTGCCAGCAGTGTAATGAGCGGGGGAATCCAAGAGACCCAGTACTTC
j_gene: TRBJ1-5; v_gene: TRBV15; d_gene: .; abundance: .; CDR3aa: CATSRIGVWTQHF; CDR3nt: TGTGCCACCAGCAGAATCGGGGTTTGGACCCAGCATTTT
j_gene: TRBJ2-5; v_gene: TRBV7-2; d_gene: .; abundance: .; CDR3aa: CASSQAETQYF; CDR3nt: TGTGCCAGCAGCCAGGCAGAGACCCAGTACTTC
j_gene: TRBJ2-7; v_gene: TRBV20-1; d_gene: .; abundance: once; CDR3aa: CSARGYEQYF; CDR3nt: TGCAGTGCTAGGGGATACGAGCAGTACTTC
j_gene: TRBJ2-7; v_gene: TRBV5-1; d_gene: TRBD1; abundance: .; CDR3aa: CASSPGGKTYEQYF; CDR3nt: TGCGCCAGCTCCCCAGGGGGCAAAACCTACGAGCAGTACTTC
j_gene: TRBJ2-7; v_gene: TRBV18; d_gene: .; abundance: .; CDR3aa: CASSPLEGANEQYF; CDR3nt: TGTGCCAGCTCACCCTTGGAGGGAGCGAACGAGCAGTACTTC
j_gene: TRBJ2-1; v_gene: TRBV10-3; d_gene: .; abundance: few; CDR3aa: CAINSYNEQFF; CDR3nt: TGTGCCATCAACAGCTACAATGAGCAGTTCTTC
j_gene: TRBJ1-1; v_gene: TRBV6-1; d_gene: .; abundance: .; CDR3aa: CASSSLWGVTEAFF; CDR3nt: TGTGCCAGCAGTTCCTTATGGGGGGTTACTGAAGCTTTCTTT